These 27 T cell receptor beta chains were sequenced from one sample in a study of molecular identifiers for immune sequencing clone quantification. TCRdb re-derived calls from the PCR reads in MiXCR, one entry per CDR3 protein. The sample lists about 500,000 distinct CDR3 sequences, 20% to 25% occurring once. Sequenced: naive CD8+ T cells from blood, with Jurkat cell RNA spiked in. The subset is: FACS-sorted CD8+CD4-CCR7+CD45RA+ naive T cells. Source of these receptors: a human donor in good health. Some libraries in this study had Jurkat cell RNA spiked in.

In regard to this clonotype: Since no conserved phenylalanine or tryptophan closes the CDR3, a read error is the likely cause. J is TRBJ1-5 and V is TRBV30; 10 bases are a match to TRBD1. V was clipped by 2 bases and J by 5 bases; unmatched bases: 3. CDR1 is GTSNPN, CDR2 SVGIG, per germline (reference sequence). The CDR3 length is 14 residues. The CDR3 nucleotides are TGTGCCTGGAGTTTTGGACAGGGGGATCAGCCCCAGCATTCT. Amino acid sequence: CAWSFGQGDQPQHS.

Comment on this clonotype: A much larger clone lies one base from this, so it may be a read error. The CDR3 does not end in the conserved phenylalanine or tryptophan, so this is likely a read error. The rearrangement links TRBV7-9 to TRBJ1-1; D is unclear. Trimming took 2 bases from V and 5 from J, leaving 15 bases between them. The CDR3 covers 15 residues. Germline V lookup: CDR1 SEHNR, CDR2 FQNEAQ (reference sequence). The CDR3 DNA reads as TGTGCCAGCAGCTTATTTTTTGGGGAACAAACTGAAGCTTTCTCT. It specifies CASSLFFGEQTEAFS.

With regard to this clonotype: A much larger clone sits a single nucleotide away, making a read error possible. This chain connects TRBV28 to TRBJ1-5; possibly TRBD1 for D (6 bases). This CDR3 region has 16 residues. The V and J ends lost 3 bases and 6 bases respectively, with 18 bases between them. Per the germline V gene, CDR1 is MDHEN and CDR2 is SYDVKM. The CDR3 reads CASSLSLGTPIQPQHF. CDR3 sequence (DNA): TGTGCCAGCAGTTTGTCCCTCGGGACACCTATTCAGCCCCAGCATTTT.

This clonotype has more than one count but fewer than ten. The gene calls are TRBV20-1 and TRBJ2-3; 9 bases line up with TRBD1. The CDR3 length is 11 residues. After removal of 6 bases from V and 14 bases from J, the junction contained 9 bases not matched to a gene. Germline lookup yields CDR1 DFQATT and CDR2 SNEGSKA (reference sequence). The CDR3 protein is CSAQAGDRVYF. CDR3 bases: TGCAGTGCCCAGGCAGGGGACAGGGTGTATTTT.

Comment on this clonotype: This clone may be a read error of a much larger clone one base away. Lacking the conserved final phenylalanine or tryptophan, this CDR3 likely reflects a read error. CDR3: CASSPDREAFL. The CDR3 nucleotides read TGTGCCAGCAGCCCAGACAGGGAAGCTTTCCTT. V is TRBV7-2 and J is TRBJ1-1; D is perhaps TRBD1 (6 bases). Per the germline V gene, CDR1 is SGHTA and CDR2 is FQGNSA. The CDR3 covers 11 residues. The V end lost 5 bases, the J end lost 8 bases, and 9 bases lay between the germline ends.

In its sample, this clonotype was seen many times. The chain couples TRBV12-3 or TRBV12-4 to TRBJ1-2; D ambiguous. CDR3 length: 13 amino acids. The V end was cut by 5 bases, the J end by 4 bases, with 11 bases between. CDR3 in DNA: TGTGCCAGCAGTCCCCCAACGCTCTATGGCTACACCTTC. Translated: CASSPPTLYGYTF.

This clonotype is a singleton in its sample. For the CDR3, the DNA is TGTGCTAGTGGTCCGGGACAGAGCATGAACACTGAAGCTTTCTTT. This translates into CASGPGQSMNTEAFF. The rearrangement uses TRBV12-5 and TRBJ1-1, with 7 bases fitting TRBD1. Germline V gene lookup returns CDR1 LGHNT and CDR2 FRNRAP. Losses at the gene ends were 5 bases for V and 0 bases for J; bases not matched to a gene: 6. The CDR3 covers 15 residues.

This clonotype was observed a few times. V usage is TRBV28 and J usage is TRBJ2-2; D possibly corresponds to TRBD1 (6 bases). V lost 6 bases, J lost 7 bases, and 15 bases lay in between. Germline-derived CDR1 and CDR2 are MDHEN and SYDVKM. This CDR3 comprises 14 residues. CDR3 sequence: CASRPTGKDGELFF. The CDR3 DNA follows: TGTGCCAGCAGACCCACAGGGAAGGACGGGGAGCTGTTTTTT.

As regards this clonotype: A much larger clonotype is one base distant, so this may be a read error. This chain links TRBV29-1 with TRBJ1-3; D possibly corresponds to TRBD1 (5 bases). The CDR3 has 13 amino acids. The germline gives CDR1 SQVTM, CDR2 ANQGSEA. CDR3 in DNA: TGCGGCGTTGAAGCAGGGAGTGGAAACACCATATATTTT. Translated, it gives CGVEAGSGNTIYF.

This clonotype was seen only a few times. V usage is TRBV30 and J usage is TRBJ1-1; TRBD1 is a possible D gene (6 bases). The CDR3 contains 13 residues. V was shortened by 5 bases and J by 1 base, with 11 bases between the two germline ends. The germline CDR1 and CDR2 sequences are GTSNPN and SVGIG (reference sequence). The CDR3 is CAWEQGGNTEAFF. In DNA form, the CDR3 reads TGTGCCTGGGAACAGGGCGGGAACACTGAAGCTTTCTTT.

The V gene is TRBV4-2, the J gene TRBJ2-1, with TRBD2 matching over 7 bases. In germline, CDR1 is LGHNA, CDR2 YNFKEQ. The CDR3 contains 17 residues. The V and J ends lost 0 bases and 0 bases, in that order; junction bases with no gene match: 5. The CDR3 region is CASSQELAASSYNEQFF. DNA for the CDR3: TGTGCCAGCAGCCAAGAGCTAGCGGCCAGCTCCTACAATGAGCAGTTCTTC.

This clonotype was recorded many times. The rearrangement joins TRBV6-5 to TRBJ2-3; tentative D call: TRBD1 (5 bases). The germline CDR1 and CDR2 sequences are MNHEY and SVGAGI. V was pared by 2 bases and J by 2 bases, with 8 bases between. The CDR3 loop spans 14 amino acids. The DNA of the CDR3 is TGTGCCAGCAGTTACACAGGAACCACAGATACGCAGTATTTT. This encodes CASSYTGTTDTQYF.

Concerning this clonotype itself: This may arise from a read error, as a much more abundant clone is one base away. Without the conserved terminal phenylalanine or tryptophan, this CDR3 likely stems from a read error. V is TRBV6-2 or TRBV6-3 and J is TRBJ2-7; D not certain. CDR1 is MNHEY, CDR2 SVGEGT, per germline. V lost 2 bases and J lost 7, with 12 bases in between. This CDR3 has 13 amino acids. This chain's CDR3 is CASSYGQRYEQYL. CDR3 nucleotide sequence: TGTGCCAGCAGTTACGGCCAGCGTTATGAGCAGTACCTC.

This clonotype was recorded at least ten times. The rearrangement joins TRBV10-2 to TRBJ2-3; D is undetermined. CDR1 WSHSY and CDR2 SAAADI come from the germline V gene. Trimming cost V 10 bases and J 2 bases, with 10 bases left between them. The length of the CDR3 is 12 residues. The chain's CDR3 is CAITSATDTQYF. As DNA, the CDR3 is TGCGCCATCACGAGCGCCACAGATACGCAGTATTTT.

This clonotype was seen more than once but under ten times. V is TRBV27 and J is TRBJ2-3; 7 nucleotides agree with TRBD1. V trimming: 7 bases; J trimming: 2 bases; junction bases outside the gene matches: 9. Per the germline V gene, CDR1 is MNHEY and CDR2 is SMNVEV (reference sequence). This CDR3 spans 15 amino acids. CDR3 region: CASIETGMVTDTQYF. CDR3 sequence (DNA): TGTGCCAGCATTGAGACAGGGATGGTCACAGATACGCAGTATTTT.

This clonotype has at least ten counts. This chain links TRBV2 with TRBJ1-2; D may be TRBD1 (5 bases). This CDR3 contains 16 residues. The germline V gene encodes CDR1 SNHLY and CDR2 FYNNEI. Trimming stripped 8 bases from V and 2 bases from J, with 21 bases between. The CDR3 is CASVPYTGVLNYGYTF. The CDR3 DNA follows: TGTGCCAGCGTCCCCTACACAGGAGTTCTAAACTATGGCTACACCTTC.

There are many counts of this clonotype. The J gene is TRBJ2-2, the V gene TRBV5-6; D gene unclear. In germline, CDR1 is SGHDT, CDR2 YYEEEE. Trimming removed 2 bases at V and 8 bases at J, with 7 bases between. The CDR3 is made up of 12 amino acids. In nucleotides, the CDR3 is TGTGCCAGCAGCTTTTCTTCGGGGGAGCTGTTTTTT. This gives the protein CASSFSSGELFF.

This clonotype was counted a single time. One base away lies a much larger clone, so this may be a sequencing read error. This chain uses TRBV7-8 with TRBJ1-1; unclear D gene. With 1 base removed from V and 4 bases from J, the gap between germline ends came to 13 bases. The CDR3 covers 15 residues. The germline V gene encodes CDR1 SGHVS and CDR2 FQNEAQ. This CDR3 reads CASSLVTVASTEAFF. DNA of the CDR3: TGTGCCAGCAGCTTAGTTACCGTCGCGAGCACTGAAGCTTTCTTT.

This clonotype has at least ten counts. The rearrangement links TRBV12-3 or TRBV12-4 to TRBJ1-1; D ambiguous. Between the trimmed V and J ends, which lost 6 bases and 5 bases, there was a span of 10 bases. The CDR3 covers 12 residues. The CDR3 DNA reads as TGTGCCAGCAGCTTATGGAGGACTGAAGCTTTCTTT. Translating it yields CASSLWRTEAFF.

This clonotype was seen repeatedly, ten times or more. The J gene is TRBJ2-3, the V gene TRBV29-1; D possibly corresponds to TRBD2 (7 bases). V lost 8 bases to trimming and J lost 0 bases, with 18 bases between them. Germline V gene data show CDR1 as SQVTM and CDR2 as ANQGSEA. This CDR3 contains 15 residues. CDR3 nucleotides: TGCAGCCTTGGGGGGGGCGTAACTAGCACAGATACGCAGTATTTT. Amino acid sequence: CSLGGGVTSTDTQYF.

This clonotype was recorded many times. This sequence joins TRBV6-5 and TRBJ1-1, with unresolved D. Trimming cost V 0 bases and J 7 bases, with 9 bases left between them. The CDR3 spans 13 residues. Looked up from germline, CDR1 is MNHEY and CDR2 is SVGAGI. CDR3 coding DNA: TGTGCCAGCAGTTACTCGAGGTGGGGTGAAGCTTTCTTT. This gives the protein CASSYSRWGEAFF.

The chain recombines TRBV6-1 with TRBJ1-5; 10 bases line up with TRBD1. Germline CDR1 MNHNS, CDR2 SASEGT. V dropped 1 base and J dropped 3; count of bases not matched to a gene: 3. The CDR3 sequence is 16 residues long. The CDR3 DNA is TGTGCCAGCAGTGAAGGACAGGGGGCTAACAATCAGCCCCAGCATTTT. Amino acid sequence: CASSEGQGANNQPQHF.

This clonotype was seen at least ten times. The genes are TRBV11-2 and TRBJ2-1; no clear D. CDR1 is SGHAT and CDR2 is FQNNGV in the germline V gene. The CDR3 spans 14 residues. The V and J ends lost 3 bases and 3 bases respectively, with 9 bases between them. The CDR3 loop reads CASSFLGSYNEQFF. The CDR3 bases are TGTGCCAGCAGCTTCCTCGGCAGCTACAATGAGCAGTTCTTC.

This clonotype came up many times. This rearrangement joins TRBV9 to TRBJ1-1; D is ambiguous. CDR3 length: 15 residues. Germline V lookup: CDR1 SGDLS, CDR2 YYNGEE. Deletions cut 3 bases from V and 0 bases from J, with 12 bases between. The CDR3 DNA follows: TGTGCCAGCAGCGCCTACAGCGTTCTGAACACTGAAGCTTTCTTT. The encoded protein is CASSAYSVLNTEAFF. Full variable domain (missing parts from reference TRBV9 and TRBJ1-1): DSGVTQTPKHLITATGQRVTLRCSPRSGDLSVYWYQQSLDQGLQFLIQYYNGEERAKGNILERFSAQQFPDLHSELNLSSLELGDSALYFCASSAYSVLNTEAFFGQGTRLTVV.

This clonotype was detected only a few times. The chain carries TRBV5-6 and TRBJ2-7; TRBD1 aligns across 7 bases. The germline V gene has CDR1 SGHDT and CDR2 YYEEEE. The CDR3 is made up of 14 amino acids. V shed 3 bases and J 7 bases; nucleotides not matched to a gene: 10. The DNA of the CDR3 is TGTGCCAGCAGCTGGCCGAGGGGGCGTGAGGAGCAGTACTTC. Amino acid sequence: CASSWPRGREEQYF.

This clonotype was seen many times. The rearrangement joins TRBV7-6 to TRBJ2-5, with TRBD2 matching 10 bases. The CDR3 covers 17 residues. The junction had 10 bases not matched to a gene; V was cut back by 1 base and J by 5 bases. CDR1 is SGHVS, CDR2 FNYEAQ, per germline. CDR3 sequence: CASSLGWLAGAPETQYF. The CDR3 DNA reads as TGTGCCAGCAGCTTAGGGTGGCTAGCGGGGGCTCCTGAGACCCAGTACTTC.

This clonotype occurred a few times. The chain combines TRBV12-3 or TRBV12-4 with TRBJ1-1; perhaps TRBD1 as D (6 bases). CDR3 length: 13 residues. Trimming removed 4 bases from V and 7 bases from J, with 13 bases in between. The CDR3 loop reads CASSSENRDEAFF. The CDR3, as DNA: TGTGCCAGCAGTTCGGAAAACAGGGATGAAGCTTTCTTT.